This TCR beta chain derives from a study of blood T cell repertoires in COVID-19. Across the whole study: COVID-19 samples collected from the United States, Italy and Spain covered acute and convalescent phases. T cells, B-cell-depleted T cells, or PBMCs provided the cDNA or gDNA that served as material.

The V gene's germline CDR1 is SGHNT and CDR2 YYREEE (reference sequence). V lost 2 bases and J lost 3, with 9 bases in between. This CDR3 region has 14 residues. Only in-frame clones appear in the TCRdb table, and some are missing; sequencing was by immunoSEQ multiplex PCR. Of approximately 330,000 clones listed, nearly 90% are singletons. The receptor comes from a woman aged 40 to 55 with COVID-19, enrolled during active disease. The chain joins TRBV5-4 to TRBJ2-1; D might be TRBD1 (5 bases). Sequencing used peripheral blood. The CDR3 region has the DNA TGTGCCAGCAGCTTTCCAACAGGCTACAATGAGCAGTTCTTC. Residues: CASSFPTGYNEQFF.